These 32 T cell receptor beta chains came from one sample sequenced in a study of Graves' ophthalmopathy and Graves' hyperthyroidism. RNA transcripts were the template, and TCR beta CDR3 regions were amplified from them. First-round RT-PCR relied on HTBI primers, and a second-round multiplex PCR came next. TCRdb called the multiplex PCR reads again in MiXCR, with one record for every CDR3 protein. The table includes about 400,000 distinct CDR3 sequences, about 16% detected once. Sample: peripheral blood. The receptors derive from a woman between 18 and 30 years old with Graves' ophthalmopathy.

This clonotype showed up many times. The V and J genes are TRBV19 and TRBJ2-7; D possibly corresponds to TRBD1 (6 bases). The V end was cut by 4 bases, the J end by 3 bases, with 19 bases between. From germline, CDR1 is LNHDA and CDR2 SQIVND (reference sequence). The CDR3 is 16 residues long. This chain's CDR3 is CASSTGRSGTRYEQYF. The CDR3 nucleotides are TGTGCCAGTAGTACCGGGCGATCCGGGACACGCTACGAGCAGTACTTC.

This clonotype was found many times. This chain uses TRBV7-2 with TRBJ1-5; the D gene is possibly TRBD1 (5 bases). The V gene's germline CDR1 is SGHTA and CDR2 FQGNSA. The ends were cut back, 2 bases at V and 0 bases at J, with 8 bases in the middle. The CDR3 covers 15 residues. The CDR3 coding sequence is TGTGCCAGCAGCTTACGGGGGTTTAGCAATCAGCCCCAGCATTTT. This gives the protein CASSLRGFSNQPQHF.

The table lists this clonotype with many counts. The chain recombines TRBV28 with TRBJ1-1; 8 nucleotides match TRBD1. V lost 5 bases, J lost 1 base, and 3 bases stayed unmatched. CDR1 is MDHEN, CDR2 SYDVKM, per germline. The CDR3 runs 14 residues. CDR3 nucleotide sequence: TGTGCCAGCAGTCCTACAGGGGGGAACACTGAAGCTTTCTTT. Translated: CASSPTGGNTEAFF.

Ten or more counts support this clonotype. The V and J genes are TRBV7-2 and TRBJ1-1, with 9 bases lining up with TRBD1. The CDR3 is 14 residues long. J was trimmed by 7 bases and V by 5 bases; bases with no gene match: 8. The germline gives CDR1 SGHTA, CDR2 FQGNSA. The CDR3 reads CASSPDRGNFEAFF. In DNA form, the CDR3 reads TGTGCCAGCAGCCCGGACAGGGGAAACTTTGAAGCTTTCTTT.

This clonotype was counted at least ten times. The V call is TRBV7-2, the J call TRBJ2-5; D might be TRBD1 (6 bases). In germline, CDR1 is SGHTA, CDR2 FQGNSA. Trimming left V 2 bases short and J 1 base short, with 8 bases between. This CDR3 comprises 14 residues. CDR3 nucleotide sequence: TGTGCCAGCAGCTTAAGGGGGAGCCAAGAGACCCAGTACTTC. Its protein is CASSLRGSQETQYF.

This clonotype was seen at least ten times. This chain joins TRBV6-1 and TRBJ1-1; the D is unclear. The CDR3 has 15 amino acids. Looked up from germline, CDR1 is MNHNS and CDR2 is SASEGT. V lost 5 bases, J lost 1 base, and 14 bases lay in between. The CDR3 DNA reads TGTGCCAGCAGTCCCCTCCCGGCAGCGAACACTGAAGCTTTCTTT. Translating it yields CASSPLPAANTEAFF.

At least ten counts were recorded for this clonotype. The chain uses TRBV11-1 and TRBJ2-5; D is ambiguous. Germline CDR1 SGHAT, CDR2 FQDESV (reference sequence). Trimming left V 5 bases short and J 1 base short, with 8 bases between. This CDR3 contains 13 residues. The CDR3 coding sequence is TGTGCCAGCAGCCCGAGGACCCAAGAGACCCAGTACTTC. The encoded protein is CASSPRTQETQYF.

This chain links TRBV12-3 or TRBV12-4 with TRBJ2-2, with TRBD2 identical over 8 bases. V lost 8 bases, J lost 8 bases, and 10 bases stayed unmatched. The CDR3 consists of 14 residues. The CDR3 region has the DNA TGTGCCAGCGCCCGGGGGGGAAGGAAAGGGGAGCTGTTTTTT. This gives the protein CASARGGRKGELFF.

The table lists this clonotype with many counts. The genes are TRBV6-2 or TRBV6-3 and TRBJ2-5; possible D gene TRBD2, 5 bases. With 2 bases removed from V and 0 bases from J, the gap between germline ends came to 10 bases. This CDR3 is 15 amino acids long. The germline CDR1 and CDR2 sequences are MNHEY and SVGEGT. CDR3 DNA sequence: TGTGCCAGCAGTTACCAGCGGCTGTACCAAGAGACCCAGTACTTC. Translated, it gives CASSYQRLYQETQYF.

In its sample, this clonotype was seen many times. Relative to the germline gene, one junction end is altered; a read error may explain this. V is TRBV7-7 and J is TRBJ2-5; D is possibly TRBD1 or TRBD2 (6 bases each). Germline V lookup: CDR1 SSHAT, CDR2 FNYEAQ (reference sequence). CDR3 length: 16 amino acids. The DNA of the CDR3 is TGTGCTAGCAGCCAACATCGACAGGCGGGAAAAGAGACCCAGTACTTC. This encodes CASSQHRQAGKETQYF.

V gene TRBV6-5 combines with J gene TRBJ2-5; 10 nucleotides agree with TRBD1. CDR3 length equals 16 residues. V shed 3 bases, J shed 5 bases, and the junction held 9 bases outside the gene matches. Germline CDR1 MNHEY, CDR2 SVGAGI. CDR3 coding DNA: TGTGCCAGCAGTTATAACCCGGGACAGGGGTACGAGACCCAGTACTTC. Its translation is CASSYNPGQGYETQYF.

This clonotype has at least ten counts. The CDR3 DNA sequence: TGTGCCAGCAGCAGACAGGGCCTCACTGAAGCTTTCTTT. Amino acids: CASSRQGLTEAFF. The chain recombines TRBV12-3 or TRBV12-4 with TRBJ1-1; 7 bases line up with TRBD1. This CDR3 is built from 13 residues. Trimming removed 6 bases from V and 4 bases from J; junction bases left unmatched: 5.

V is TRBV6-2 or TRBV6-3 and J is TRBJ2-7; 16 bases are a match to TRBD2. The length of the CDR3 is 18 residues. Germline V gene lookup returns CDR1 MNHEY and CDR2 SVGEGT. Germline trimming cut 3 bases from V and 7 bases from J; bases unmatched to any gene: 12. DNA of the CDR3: TGTGCCAGCAGTTATCGTGGGACTAGCGGGAGGGCCTCGGATGAGCAGTACTTC. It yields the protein CASSYRGTSGRASDEQYF.

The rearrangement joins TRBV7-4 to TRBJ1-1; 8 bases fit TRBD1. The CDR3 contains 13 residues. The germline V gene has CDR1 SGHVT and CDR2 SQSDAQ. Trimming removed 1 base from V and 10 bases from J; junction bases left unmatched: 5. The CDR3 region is CASSLDPGGSAFF. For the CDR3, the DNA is TGTGCCAGCAGCTTAGATCCAGGGGGCTCAGCTTTCTTT.

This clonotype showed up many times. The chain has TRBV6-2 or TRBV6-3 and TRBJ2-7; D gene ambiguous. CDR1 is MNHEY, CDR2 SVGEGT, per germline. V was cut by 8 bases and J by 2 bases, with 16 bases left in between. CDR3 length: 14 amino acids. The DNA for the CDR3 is TGTGCCAGCCGTCCGTGGGTAGGGACCTACGAGCAGTACTTC. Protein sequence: CASRPWVGTYEQYF.

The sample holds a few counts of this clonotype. CDR3 in DNA: TGTGCCAGCAGTTTATGGAGCCTTAACACCGGGGAGCTGTTTTTT. Its translation: CASSLWSLNTGELFF. The chain recombines TRBV28 with TRBJ2-2, with no clear D. Per germline, CDR1 MDHEN and CDR2 SYDVKM. This CDR3 is 15 amino acids long. The V and J ends lost 0 bases and 2 bases respectively, with 7 bases between them.

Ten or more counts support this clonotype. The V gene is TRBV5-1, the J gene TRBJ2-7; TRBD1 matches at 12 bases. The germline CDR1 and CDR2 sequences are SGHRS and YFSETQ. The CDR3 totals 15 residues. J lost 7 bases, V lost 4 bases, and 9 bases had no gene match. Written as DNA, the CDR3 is TGCGCCAGCAGCCGCCCGGGACAGGGGGCGCTTGAGCAGTACTTC. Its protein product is CASSRPGQGALEQYF.

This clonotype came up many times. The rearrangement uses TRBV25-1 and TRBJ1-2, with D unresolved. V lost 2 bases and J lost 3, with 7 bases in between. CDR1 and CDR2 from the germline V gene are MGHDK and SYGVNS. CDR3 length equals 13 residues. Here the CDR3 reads CASSEIGYYGYTF. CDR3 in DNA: TGTGCCAGCAGTGAAATCGGCTACTATGGCTACACCTTC.

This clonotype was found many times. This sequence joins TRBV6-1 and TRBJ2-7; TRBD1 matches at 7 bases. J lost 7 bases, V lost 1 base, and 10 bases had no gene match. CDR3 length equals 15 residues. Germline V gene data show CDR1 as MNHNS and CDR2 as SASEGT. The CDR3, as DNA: TGTGCCAGCAGTGAAGTCGGGGACAGCACCTGGGAGCAGTACTTC. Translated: CASSEVGDSTWEQYF.

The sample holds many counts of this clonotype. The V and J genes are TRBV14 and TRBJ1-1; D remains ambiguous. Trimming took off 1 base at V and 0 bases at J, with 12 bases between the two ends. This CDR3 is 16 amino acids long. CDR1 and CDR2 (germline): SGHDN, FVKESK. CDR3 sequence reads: CASSQVDWVLNTEAFF. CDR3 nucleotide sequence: TGTGCCAGCAGCCAAGTTGATTGGGTTCTGAACACTGAAGCTTTCTTT.

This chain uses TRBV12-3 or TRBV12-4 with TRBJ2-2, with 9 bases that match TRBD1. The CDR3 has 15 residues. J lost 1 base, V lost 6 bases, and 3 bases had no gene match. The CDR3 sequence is CASRETGGNTGELFF. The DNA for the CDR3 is TGTGCCAGCAGGGAGACAGGGGGGAACACCGGGGAGCTGTTTTTT.

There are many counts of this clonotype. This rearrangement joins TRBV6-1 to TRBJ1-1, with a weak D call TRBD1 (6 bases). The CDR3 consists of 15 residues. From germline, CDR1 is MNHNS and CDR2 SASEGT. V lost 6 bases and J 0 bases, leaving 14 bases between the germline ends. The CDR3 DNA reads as TGTGCCAGCAGCTCCGGACAGCGATTGAACACTGAAGCTTTCTTT. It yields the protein CASSSGQRLNTEAFF.

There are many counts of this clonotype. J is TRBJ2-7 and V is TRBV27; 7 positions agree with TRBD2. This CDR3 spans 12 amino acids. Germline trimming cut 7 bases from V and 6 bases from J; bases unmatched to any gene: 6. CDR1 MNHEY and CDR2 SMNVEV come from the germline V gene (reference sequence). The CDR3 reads CASTGTTAEQYF. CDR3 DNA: TGTGCCAGCACTGGGACTACCGCCGAGCAGTACTTC.

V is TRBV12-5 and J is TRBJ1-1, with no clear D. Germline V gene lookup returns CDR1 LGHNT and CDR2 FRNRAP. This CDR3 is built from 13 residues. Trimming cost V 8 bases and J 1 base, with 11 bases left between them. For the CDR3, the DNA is TGTGCTAGTTCAGACCGACCGAACACTGAAGCTTTCTTT. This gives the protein CASSDRPNTEAFF.

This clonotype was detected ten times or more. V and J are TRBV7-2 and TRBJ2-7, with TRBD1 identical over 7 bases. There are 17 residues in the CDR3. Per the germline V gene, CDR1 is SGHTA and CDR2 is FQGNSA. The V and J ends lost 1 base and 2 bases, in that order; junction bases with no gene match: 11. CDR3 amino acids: CASSLGWGDREPYEQYF. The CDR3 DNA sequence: TGTGCCAGCAGCTTAGGGTGGGGCGACAGGGAACCCTACGAGCAGTACTTC.

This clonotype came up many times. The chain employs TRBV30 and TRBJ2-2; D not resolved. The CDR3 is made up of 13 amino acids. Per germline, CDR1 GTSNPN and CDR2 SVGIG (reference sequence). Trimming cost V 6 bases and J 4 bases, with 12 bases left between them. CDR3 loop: CACNQVATGELFF. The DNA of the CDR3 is TGTGCCTGCAATCAAGTGGCCACCGGGGAGCTGTTTTTT.

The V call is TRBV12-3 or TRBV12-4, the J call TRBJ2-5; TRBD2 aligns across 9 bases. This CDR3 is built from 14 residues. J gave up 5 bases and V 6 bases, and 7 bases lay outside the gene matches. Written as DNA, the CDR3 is TGTGCCAGCAGCCCCGGGACTAGCTTGGAGACCCAGTACTTC. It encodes CASSPGTSLETQYF.

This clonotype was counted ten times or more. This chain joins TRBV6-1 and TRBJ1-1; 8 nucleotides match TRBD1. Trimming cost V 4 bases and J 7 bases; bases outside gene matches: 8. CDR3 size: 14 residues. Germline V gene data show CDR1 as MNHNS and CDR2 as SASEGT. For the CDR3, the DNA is TGTGCCAGCAGTGGGCCAGGGGGCTGGCATGAAGCTTTCTTT. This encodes CASSGPGGWHEAFF.

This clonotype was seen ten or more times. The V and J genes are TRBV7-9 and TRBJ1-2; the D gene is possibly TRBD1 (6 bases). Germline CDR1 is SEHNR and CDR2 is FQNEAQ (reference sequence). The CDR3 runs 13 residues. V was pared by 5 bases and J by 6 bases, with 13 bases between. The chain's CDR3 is CASSRSGAHGYTF. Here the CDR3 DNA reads TGTGCCAGCAGCCGATCAGGGGCACATGGCTACACCTTC.

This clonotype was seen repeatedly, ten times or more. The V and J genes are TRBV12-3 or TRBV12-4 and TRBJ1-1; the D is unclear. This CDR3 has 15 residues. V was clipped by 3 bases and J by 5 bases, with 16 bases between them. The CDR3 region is CASSFPAGGGTEAFF. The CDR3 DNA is TGTGCCAGCAGTTTCCCCGCAGGAGGAGGGACTGAAGCTTTCTTT.

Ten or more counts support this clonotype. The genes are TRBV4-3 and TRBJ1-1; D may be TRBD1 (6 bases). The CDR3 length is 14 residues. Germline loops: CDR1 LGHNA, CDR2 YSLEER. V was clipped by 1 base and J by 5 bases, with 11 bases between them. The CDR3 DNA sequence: TGCGCCAGCAGCCAAGGGGGCCAGGGGACTGAAGCTTTCTTT. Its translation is CASSQGGQGTEAFF.

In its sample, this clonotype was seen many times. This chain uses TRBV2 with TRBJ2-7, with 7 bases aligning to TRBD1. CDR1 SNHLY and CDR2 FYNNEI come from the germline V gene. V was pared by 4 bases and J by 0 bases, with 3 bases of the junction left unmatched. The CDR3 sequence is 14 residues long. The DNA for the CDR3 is TGTGCCAGCAGTGGACAGGGTTACTCCTACGAGCAGTACTTC. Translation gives CASSGQGYSYEQYF. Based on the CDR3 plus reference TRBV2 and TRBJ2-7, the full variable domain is EPEVTQTPSHQVTQMGQEVILRCVPISNHLYFYWYRQILGQKVEFLVSFYNNEISEKSEIFDDQFSVERPDGSNFTLKIRSTKLEDSAMYFCASSGQGYSYEQYFGPGTRLTVT.